These 3 T cell receptor beta chains were all obtained from the same sample, sequenced in a study of blood T cell repertoires in COVID-19. TCRdb's table, derived via immunoSEQ multiplex PCR, lists solely in-frame clones and lacks some. The repertoire holds about 130,000 clones, with roughly 80% as singletons. Sequencing was carried out using peripheral blood. Every receptor here comes from a man in his 60s who had recovered from COVID-19.

The V gene is TRBV10-3, the J gene TRBJ1-2; D call uncertain. The CDR3 covers 14 residues. The germline gives CDR1 ENHRY, CDR2 SYGVKD. Trimming removed 6 bases at V and 3 bases at J, with 14 bases between. The CDR3 bases are TGTGCCATCAGACCACCGGGAACGGACTATGGCTACACCTTC. This gives the protein CAIRPPGTDYGYTF.

This chain uses TRBV7-9 with TRBJ2-7, with 10 bases matching TRBD2. The germline V gene has CDR1 SEHNR and CDR2 FQNEAQ (reference sequence). The CDR3 runs to 15 residues. Trimming cost V 0 bases and J 10 bases; bases outside gene matches: 9. The CDR3 protein is CASSLAPSGRGDQYF. The CDR3 DNA is TGTGCCAGCAGCTTAGCCCCTAGCGGGAGAGGAGATCAGTACTTC.

The CDR3 reads CASSSGLAGGRWSTDTQYF. The CDR3 DNA is TGTGCCAGTAGTTCCGGACTAGCGGGAGGGCGGTGGAGCACAGATACGCAGTATTTT. The chain links TRBV19 to TRBJ2-3, with TRBD2 identical over 15 bases. CDR1 LNHDA and CDR2 SQIVND come from the germline V gene (reference sequence). Trimming at V came to 5 bases and at J to 0 bases, leaving 9 bases not matched to a gene. CDR3 length: 19 residues.